These T cell receptor beta chains were read from a single sample in a study of cytomegalovirus exposure and HLA in healthy donors. Data came from immunoSEQ multiplex PCR; TCRdb stores just in-frame clones and leaves some out. The table records 220,000 or so clones, over 80% of them present only once. The sequencing input was PBMCs. The receptors shown here come from a woman younger than 30 in good health and CMV-seronegative. CDR3s include the opening cysteine and the closing phenylalanine or tryptophan. D genes are given only for firm matches. For some rows the clone size is stated as once, few or many, or as a class when expanded; others skip it.

v_call,clone_size,j_call,d_call,cdr3_nt,cdr3_aa
TRBV10-2,NA,TRBJ1-1,TRBD1,TGCGCCAGCGACAAGGGGGCCCTAACACCTAACACTGAAGCTTTCTTT,CASDKGALTPNTEAFF
TRBV10-1,NA,TRBJ2-7,TRBD2,TGCGCCAGCAGTCCCTCAATCGCCGGGACTAGCGGGAGTCGTCTCTACGAGCAGTACTTC,CASSPSIAGTSGSRLYEQYF
TRBV30,NA,TRBJ1-5,NA,TGTGCCTGGAGCCCGACAACTAGCAATCAGCCCCAGCATTTT,CAWSPTTSNQPQHF
TRBV29-1,NA,TRBJ1-1,NA,TGCAGCGTCACAAGGTGGGCCGACGGTGAAGCTTTCTTT,CSVTRWADGEAFF
TRBV5-1,once,TRBJ2-1,NA,TGCGCCAGCAGTCGGGGGGCTAGCAGCCCCAATGAGCAGTTCTTC,CASSRGASSPNEQFF
TRBV30,NA,TRBJ2-7,TRBD1,TGTGCCTGGAGTGTAGGGTCAGGGGGCGAGCAGTACTTC,CAWSVGSGGEQYF
TRBV7-3,NA,TRBJ2-7,NA,TGTGCCAGCAGCTCCTCGAGGCAATACGAGCAGTACTTC,CASSSSRQYEQYF
TRBV28,NA,TRBJ1-2,TRBD1,TGTGCCAGCTGGGAGTCCCAACAGGGGGCAGGTGGCTACACCTTC,CASWESQQGAGGYTF
TRBV7-9,NA,TRBJ2-7,NA,TGTGCCGGAGGGGCAATTCGGGACTACGAGCAGTACTTC,CAGGAIRDYEQYF
TRBV5-1,NA,TRBJ2-7,NA,TGCGCCAGCACAGACAGCTCCTACGAGCAGTACTTC,CASTDSSYEQYF
TRBV9,NA,TRBJ2-1,TRBD2,TGTGCCAGCAGCGTAGTGGGACTAGCGGCCAATGAGCAGTTCTTC,CASSVVGLAANEQFF
TRBV28,NA,TRBJ1-1,TRBD1,TGTGCCAGCAGTCCTCTGACAGGGGCCGTGAACACTGAAGCTTTCTTT,CASSPLTGAVNTEAFF
TRBV5-1,NA,TRBJ1-2,NA,TGCGCCAGCAGTGACACCTATTTTGGCTACACCTTC,CASSDTYFGYTF
TRBV29-1,NA,TRBJ2-1,NA,TGCAGCGTCGTCTACAATGAGCAGTTCTTC,CSVVYNEQFF
TRBV5-6,NA,TRBJ1-6,TRBD1,TGTGCCAGCAGCTTGGGGATGTCAGGGGGCGGGTCACCCCTCCACTTT,CASSLGMSGGGSPLHF
TRBV18,NA,TRBJ2-1,TRBD1,TGTGCCAGCTCCCTGGACAGGGGGCTCGACAATGAGCAGTTCTTC,CASSLDRGLDNEQFF
TRBV27,NA,TRBJ1-5,TRBD1,TGTGCCAGCAGTATTCGCAGAAGTGCCGGACAGGATCGCAATCAGCCCCAGCATTTT,CASSIRRSAGQDRNQPQHF
TRBV19,NA,TRBJ1-3,TRBD1,TGTGCCAGTAGTATGGTGGGACAGGGACGAAACACCATATATTTT,CASSMVGQGRNTIYF
TRBV7-6,NA,TRBJ2-5,TRBD2,TGTGCCAGCAGCTTAGCGGCGGGGGGCTTGGAGACCCAGTACTTC,CASSLAAGGLETQYF
TRBV6-5,NA,TRBJ2-7,TRBD2,TGTGCCAGCAATATAGCGGGGCGAGCTCACGAGCAGTACTTC,CASNIAGRAHEQYF
TRBV6-6,NA,TRBJ1-1,NA,TGTGCCAGCCGAGAGCGGGGGGCGAACACTGAAGCTTTCTTT,CASRERGANTEAFF
TRBV28,NA,TRBJ1-1,NA,TGTGCCAGCACAGCAGTTATGGCCGGATGGAGGGACACTGAAGCTTTCTTT,CASTAVMAGWRDTEAFF
TRBV4-1,NA,TRBJ1-4,NA,TGCGCCAGCAGCCAGGGGAGAGGAGAAAAACTGTTTTTT,CASSQGRGEKLFF
TRBV28,once,TRBJ2-2,NA,TGTGCCAGCAGCCCGAGGAGAGTCACCGGGGAGCTGTTTTTT,CASSPRRVTGELFF
TRBV28,NA,TRBJ1-2,TRBD1,TGTGCCAGCAGTCCACCGGGACAGCCCTATGGCTACACCTTC,CASSPPGQPYGYTF
TRBV19,NA,TRBJ2-5,NA,TGTGCCAGTAGTCTCCATTCTAGCGCCAGGCAACAAGAGACCCAGTACTTC,CASSLHSSARQQETQYF
TRBV2,NA,TRBJ1-5,NA,TGTGCCAGCAGCCCGGGTCTGGCACAGCCCCAGCATTTT,CASSPGLAQPQHF
TRBV11-2,few,TRBJ2-3,NA,TGTGCCAGCAGCCGATGGCTAGATACGCAGTATTTT,CASSRWLDTQYF
TRBV19,NA,TRBJ1-5,NA,TGTGCCAGTTCCTCGGAGGGAGGAGTGGGCCAGCCCCAGCATTTT,CASSSEGGVGQPQHF
TRBV19,NA,TRBJ2-7,TRBD2,TGTGCCAGTAGTCTCTGGACTAGCGCCGACGAGCAGTACTTC,CASSLWTSADEQYF
TRBV2,NA,TRBJ2-1,TRBD1,TGTGCCAGCAGTGGGGGACAGGGGACCCCCTCCTACAATGAGCAGTTCTTC,CASSGGQGTPSYNEQFF
TRBV18,NA,TRBJ2-5,NA,TGTGCCAGCTCACTGATGACAGAGCAAGAGACCCAGTACTTC,CASSLMTEQETQYF
TRBV15,once,TRBJ1-1,TRBD1,TGTGCCACCAGCAGAGTCGGCCCGACAGGGAGTATCGGTACTGAAGCTTTCTTT,CATSRVGPTGSIGTEAFF
TRBV5-1,NA,TRBJ1-2,NA,TGCGCCAGCAGCTCGGGGACAAATAAAGGGTATGGCTACACCTTC,CASSSGTNKGYGYTF
TRBV21-1,NA,TRBJ2-7,NA,TGTGCCAGCAGCAACCAACCAGCGGGAGGTCCCTACGAGCAGTACTTC,CASSNQPAGGPYEQYF
TRBV6-5,NA,TRBJ2-1,TRBD2,TGTGCCAGCAGCCCCCCGGGACTAGCCTACAATGAGCAGTTCTTC,CASSPPGLAYNEQFF
TRBV27,once,TRBJ1-5,NA,TGTGCCAGCAGTACCGGGGGTCAGCCCCAGCATTTT,CASSTGGQPQHF
TRBV19,NA,TRBJ1-2,TRBD1,TGTGCCAGTAGTAAGGGTTACAGGGGATACTATGGCTACACCTTC,CASSKGYRGYYGYTF
TRBV7-9,NA,TRBJ2-1,TRBD2,TGTGCCAGACAGGGCCCTAGCGGGGATGAGCAGTTCTTC,CARQGPSGDEQFF
TRBV27,NA,TRBJ2-1,TRBD2,TGTGCCAGCAGATTAGCGGGAGGGCCATTTGAGCAGTTCTTC,CASRLAGGPFEQFF
TRBV19,NA,TRBJ2-7,NA,TGTGCCAGTAGTACACCACTTTCCTACGAGCAGTACTTC,CASSTPLSYEQYF
TRBV18,few,TRBJ1-4,NA,TGTGCCAGCTCGGCAGGACAGCGAGAAAAACTGTTTTTT,CASSAGQREKLFF
TRBV5-1,NA,TRBJ1-1,NA,TGCGCCAGCAGCTTGGACTTACCGGTGGAAGCTTTCTTT,CASSLDLPVEAFF
TRBV4-1,NA,TRBJ1-2,TRBD1,TGCGCCAGCAGCCAAATTGGCGGACAGGGGGATGGCTACACCTTC,CASSQIGGQGDGYTF
TRBV30,NA,TRBJ1-2,NA,TGTGCCTGGAGTGTACAGGGTAGAAACTATGGCTACACCTTC,CAWSVQGRNYGYTF
TRBV28,NA,TRBJ1-1,NA,TGTGCCAGCAGTCTCAGGGTGGTCGCTGAAGCTTTCTTT,CASSLRVVAEAFF